A selection of T cell receptor beta chains follows, all from one sample in a study of T cell changes during pregnancy in multiple sclerosis. Method: immunoSEQ multiplex PCR; TCRdb's copy keeps in-frame clones and lacks some. The sample has approximately 92,000 clones, 85% to 95% seen once. Sequenced here: peripheral blood, sampled in the first trimester of pregnancy. Every receptor here comes from a female donor with multiple sclerosis, enrolled in a pregnancy study. CDR3s include the opening cysteine and the closing phenylalanine or tryptophan. The D gene is left open where the match is weak. Size is omitted from some rows. Given values are once, few, many or a class for expanded clones.

J gene: TRBJ1-1
clone size: .
V gene: TRBV27
D gene: TRBD1
CDR3 DNA: TGTGCCACTAAACCGGGACAGGGCTTTGGGCCTGAAGCTTTCTTT
CDR3 protein: CATKPGQGFGPEAFF

J gene: TRBJ2-3
clone size: .
V gene: TRBV28
D gene: .
CDR3 DNA: TGTGCCAGCGCAGCGGCCTATAGCACAGATACGCAGTATTTT
CDR3 protein: CASAAAYSTDTQYF

J gene: TRBJ1-1
clone size: few
V gene: TRBV29-1
D gene: .
CDR3 DNA: TGCAGCGCCTACAGGGACCATGAAGCTTTCTTT
CDR3 protein: CSAYRDHEAFF

J gene: TRBJ2-7
clone size: .
V gene: TRBV7-6
D gene: TRBD2
CDR3 DNA: TGTGCCAGCAGCCGGGGGGGCTCATACGAGCAGTACTTC
CDR3 protein: CASSRGGSYEQYF

J gene: TRBJ2-3
clone size: .
V gene: TRBV2
D gene: TRBD2
CDR3 DNA: TGTGCCAGCAGCCGAGACACTAGCGGGAGTGGAGATACGCAGTATTTT
CDR3 protein: CASSRDTSGSGDTQYF

J gene: TRBJ2-7
clone size: .
V gene: TRBV27
D gene: TRBD1
CDR3 DNA: TGTGCCAGCAGTTTAAGGGACAGGGTGGGAGAGCAGTACTTC
CDR3 protein: CASSLRDRVGEQYF

J gene: TRBJ1-1
clone size: once
V gene: TRBV28
D gene: .
CDR3 DNA: TGTGCCAGCAGTTTCGGGGAGAGTAGGGCTTTCTTT
CDR3 protein: CASSFGESRAFF

J gene: TRBJ2-3
clone size: .
V gene: TRBV29-1
D gene: TRBD2
CDR3 DNA: TGCAGCGTTGGCGGGAGGCTGAGCACAGATACGCAGTATTTT
CDR3 protein: CSVGGRLSTDTQYF

J gene: TRBJ1-1
clone size: .
V gene: TRBV15
D gene: .
CDR3 DNA: TGTGCCACCAGCAGAGATCTGGGGGGGCTCGGCACTGAAGCTTTCTTT
CDR3 protein: CATSRDLGGLGTEAFF

J gene: TRBJ1-5
clone size: once
V gene: TRBV30
D gene: TRBD1
CDR3 DNA: TGTGCCTGGAGTGTAGGGCAGGGGGGCCTTTTCAGCAATCAGCCCCAGCATTTT
CDR3 protein: CAWSVGQGGLFSNQPQHF

J gene: TRBJ2-7
clone size: once
V gene: TRBV7-8
D gene: TRBD1
CDR3 DNA: TGTGCCAGCAGCGCTCAGACAGGGTCGAACTACGAGCAGTACTTC
CDR3 protein: CASSAQTGSNYEQYF

J gene: TRBJ2-1
clone size: few
V gene: TRBV5-1
D gene: .
CDR3 DNA: TGCGCCAGCAGCTTGGACGGAGTATCCTACAATGAGCAGTTCTTC
CDR3 protein: CASSLDGVSYNEQFF

J gene: TRBJ1-2
clone size: .
V gene: TRBV28
D gene: TRBD1
CDR3 DNA: TGTGCCAGCAGTCCCTCAGGGGGCAGGTTGTTTGGCTACACCTTC
CDR3 protein: CASSPSGGRLFGYTF

J gene: TRBJ2-5
clone size: .
V gene: TRBV19
D gene: .
CDR3 DNA: TGTGCCAGTAGGGGGCAGAGACAAGAGACCCAGTACTTC
CDR3 protein: CASRGQRQETQYF

J gene: TRBJ2-1
clone size: .
V gene: TRBV5-1
D gene: .
CDR3 DNA: TGCGCCAGCAGCTTTTCTGGGACTTTTCTAAATGAGCAGTTCTTC
CDR3 protein: CASSFSGTFLNEQFF

J gene: TRBJ2-1
clone size: once
V gene: TRBV19
D gene: TRBD2
CDR3 DNA: TGTGCCAGTAGTAAAGGTAGCGGGAGGGCTGGGTACAATGAGCAGTTCTTC
CDR3 protein: CASSKGSGRAGYNEQFF

J gene: TRBJ1-5
clone size: .
V gene: TRBV28
D gene: .
CDR3 DNA: TGTGCCAGCAGTTCTTTCAGGGATCAGCCCCAGCATTTT
CDR3 protein: CASSSFRDQPQHF

J gene: TRBJ2-2
clone size: .
V gene: TRBV19
D gene: .
CDR3 DNA: TGTGCCACTAAGGACTGGACCGGGGAGCTGTTTTTT
CDR3 protein: CATKDWTGELFF

J gene: TRBJ2-7
clone size: .
V gene: TRBV10-3
D gene: TRBD2
CDR3 DNA: TGTGCCATCAGTGAGTCTCGAGCGGGAGGGCCATTCTACGAGCAGTACTTC
CDR3 protein: CAISESRAGGPFYEQYF

J gene: TRBJ1-2
clone size: .
V gene: TRBV6-6
D gene: TRBD1
CDR3 DNA: TGTGCCAGCAGTTACGGTCCGACAGGGGGGGACTATGGCTACACCTTC
CDR3 protein: CASSYGPTGGDYGYTF

J gene: TRBJ2-7
clone size: .
V gene: TRBV7-6
D gene: .
CDR3 DNA: TGTGCCAGCAGTATACAGGGAGAGCAGTACTTC
CDR3 protein: CASSIQGEQYF

J gene: TRBJ1-1
clone size: .
V gene: TRBV29-1
D gene: .
CDR3 DNA: TGCAGCGTTGACGCACAGCACACTGAAGCTTTCTTT
CDR3 protein: CSVDAQHTEAFF

J gene: TRBJ2-1
clone size: .
V gene: TRBV15
D gene: .
CDR3 DNA: TGTGCCACCAGCAGCGAGACTCCTCGCAATGAGCAGTTCTTC
CDR3 protein: CATSSETPRNEQFF

J gene: TRBJ2-7
clone size: .
V gene: TRBV7-6
D gene: .
CDR3 DNA: TGTGCCAGCAGCTTGGGGGACACCGAAACTTACGAGCAGTACTTC
CDR3 protein: CASSLGDTETYEQYF

J gene: TRBJ2-6
clone size: .
V gene: TRBV6-5
D gene: .
CDR3 DNA: TGTGCCAGCAGCCGTCAACTCTCTGGGGCCAACGTCCTGACTTTC
CDR3 protein: CASSRQLSGANVLTF

J gene: TRBJ2-5
clone size: .
V gene: TRBV5-4
D gene: .
CDR3 DNA: TGTGCCAGCAGCTTTCTTGGGGCCCAAGAGACCCAGTACTTC
CDR3 protein: CASSFLGAQETQYF

J gene: TRBJ2-1
clone size: .
V gene: TRBV5-4
D gene: .
CDR3 DNA: TGTGCCAGCAGCTTGGAGAGGCTAGCCTATGAGCAGTTCTTC
CDR3 protein: CASSLERLAYEQFF

J gene: TRBJ1-4
clone size: .
V gene: TRBV4-3
D gene: .
CDR3 DNA: TGCGCCAGCAGCCAAGATGGGGCAGATAATGAAAAACTGTTTTTT
CDR3 protein: CASSQDGADNEKLFF

J gene: TRBJ2-3
clone size: .
V gene: TRBV28
D gene: .
CDR3 DNA: TGTGCCAGCAGTTCTCCCGGCGAGGTCACAGATACGCAGTATTTT
CDR3 protein: CASSSPGEVTDTQYF

J gene: TRBJ1-1
clone size: .
V gene: TRBV5-1
D gene: TRBD1
CDR3 DNA: TGCGCCAGCAGCCGGGGACAGAAGAACACTGAAGCTTTCTTT
CDR3 protein: CASSRGQKNTEAFF

J gene: TRBJ2-7
clone size: .
V gene: TRBV29-1
D gene: .
CDR3 DNA: TGCAGCGTTGTCAGGGGTCGTAACGAGCAGTACTTC
CDR3 protein: CSVVRGRNEQYF

J gene: TRBJ1-1
clone size: .
V gene: TRBV5-6
D gene: TRBD1
CDR3 DNA: TGTGCCAGCAGCTACCGGGACAGGGGTTTGGTAGCTTTCTTT
CDR3 protein: CASSYRDRGLVAFF

J gene: TRBJ2-3
clone size: .
V gene: TRBV5-1
D gene: TRBD2
CDR3 DNA: TGCGCCAGCAGCTTAGAGCGGGAATATACGCAGTATTTT
CDR3 protein: CASSLEREYTQYF

J gene: TRBJ2-5
clone size: .
V gene: TRBV7-7
D gene: .
CDR3 DNA: TGTGCTAGCAGCTCTACGCGGTGGGAGACCCAGTACTTC
CDR3 protein: CASSSTRWETQYF

J gene: TRBJ2-7
clone size: .
V gene: TRBV4-1
D gene: .
CDR3 DNA: TGCGCCAGCAGCCAGGTTCACGGCTCCTACGAGCAGTACTTC
CDR3 protein: CASSQVHGSYEQYF

J gene: TRBJ1-1
clone size: .
V gene: TRBV19
D gene: TRBD1
CDR3 DNA: TGTGCCAGCCGACAGGGAAGGGGGGTCACTGAAGCTTTCTTT
CDR3 protein: CASRQGRGVTEAFF

J gene: TRBJ1-5
clone size: once
V gene: TRBV28
D gene: .
CDR3 DNA: TGTGCCAGCAGTTTATTAGATAGCAATCAGCCCCAGCATTTT
CDR3 protein: CASSLLDSNQPQHF

J gene: TRBJ2-2
clone size: .
V gene: TRBV7-8
D gene: TRBD2
CDR3 DNA: TGTGCCAGCAGCCACGGGCGGGAGGGCCTAGGGGGCGGGGAGCTGTTTTTT
CDR3 protein: CASSHGREGLGGGELFF

J gene: TRBJ2-3
clone size: .
V gene: TRBV7-9
D gene: .
CDR3 DNA: TGTGCCAGCAGCAGAGGGACACCCGGAGATACGCAGTATTTT
CDR3 protein: CASSRGTPGDTQYF

J gene: TRBJ2-6
clone size: once
V gene: TRBV18
D gene: .
CDR3 DNA: TGTGCCAGCTCACTGCGCTCTGGGGCCAACGTCCTGACTTTC
CDR3 protein: CASSLRSGANVLTF

J gene: TRBJ2-3
clone size: .
V gene: TRBV6-5
D gene: TRBD2
CDR3 DNA: TGTGCCAGCGGAACCGGGACTAGCGGCACAGATACGCAGTATTTT
CDR3 protein: CASGTGTSGTDTQYF

J gene: TRBJ2-7
clone size: .
V gene: TRBV29-1
D gene: .
CDR3 DNA: TGCAGCGTTGTTATCTCCTACGAGCAGTACTTC
CDR3 protein: CSVVISYEQYF

J gene: TRBJ2-7
clone size: few
V gene: TRBV5-6
D gene: TRBD2
CDR3 DNA: TGTGCCAGCAGCACCGGGACTAGCGGGTTCTCCTACGAGCAGTACTTC
CDR3 protein: CASSTGTSGFSYEQYF

J gene: TRBJ2-1
clone size: .
V gene: TRBV5-1
D gene: TRBD2
CDR3 DNA: TGCGCCAGCAGCCTGCTAGCGGGAGGGTCCTACAATGAGCAGTTCTTC
CDR3 protein: CASSLLAGGSYNEQFF

J gene: TRBJ1-5
clone size: .
V gene: TRBV6-6
D gene: .
CDR3 DNA: TGTGCCAGCAGTTACCCGACAATACTCAATCAGCCCCAGCATTTT
CDR3 protein: CASSYPTILNQPQHF

J gene: TRBJ2-1
clone size: .
V gene: TRBV7-3
D gene: .
CDR3 DNA: TGTGCCAGCAGCCCCCCCCGGGTAGGAAAAAATGAGCAGTTCTTC
CDR3 protein: CASSPPRVGKNEQFF

J gene: TRBJ2-5
clone size: .
V gene: TRBV19
D gene: TRBD1
CDR3 DNA: TGTGCCAGTAGCCCGGGACAGGGGACGATCGAGACCCAGTACTTC
CDR3 protein: CASSPGQGTIETQYF

J gene: TRBJ1-5
clone size: .
V gene: TRBV6-1
D gene: TRBD1
CDR3 DNA: TGTGCCAGCAGTGCGGGACAGTATAGCAATCAGCCCCAGCATTTT
CDR3 protein: CASSAGQYSNQPQHF

J gene: TRBJ2-7
clone size: .
V gene: TRBV6-1
D gene: TRBD2
CDR3 DNA: TGTGCCAGCAGTGGACTAGCGGGAAGCTACGAGCAGTACTTC
CDR3 protein: CASSGLAGSYEQYF

J gene: TRBJ2-7
clone size: .
V gene: TRBV4-2
D gene: TRBD1
CDR3 DNA: TGTGCCAGCAGCCCAGACAGGGTTGCGGTCTACGAGCAGTACTTC
CDR3 protein: CASSPDRVAVYEQYF

J gene: TRBJ1-1
clone size: .
V gene: TRBV9
D gene: TRBD1
CDR3 DNA: TGTGCCAGCAGCGTAGAGACAGGGGAAGCTTTCTTT
CDR3 protein: CASSVETGEAFF

J gene: TRBJ2-1
clone size: .
V gene: TRBV5-1
D gene: TRBD1
CDR3 DNA: TGCGCCAGCAGCGCCAGGGGGCATAGCTCCTACAATGAGCAGTTCTTC
CDR3 protein: CASSARGHSSYNEQFF

J gene: TRBJ2-7
clone size: .
V gene: TRBV6-1
D gene: .
CDR3 DNA: TGTGCCAGCAGCCTGGGACTGCTCTCCTACGAGCAGTACTTC
CDR3 protein: CASSLGLLSYEQYF